The 25 T cell receptor beta chains reported below all come from one sample, sequenced in a study of blood T cells in healthy people across ages. A J-beta primer mix and a sample-barcoded 5' primer were used in a second PCR of about 7 to 12 cycles. TCRdb recomputed calls from the 5' RACE reads with MiXCR, one row per CDR3 protein. The sample contains roughly 1.7 million distinct CDR3 sequences, around 35% of which appear only once. Material: blood. The receptor set was obtained from a woman aged 30 to 39 in good health.

About this clonotype: One end of the junction is discordant with germline, which a read error may explain. The chain uses TRBV5-1 and TRBJ2-6; 9 bases agree with TRBD1. Germline lookup yields CDR1 SGHRS and CDR2 YFSETQ. The CDR3 loop spans 17 amino acids. The CDR3 bases are TGCGCCAGCAGACTGGGGGACAGGGATACTGGGGCCAACGTCCGGACTTTC. This encodes CASRLGDRDTGANVRTF.

The chain is built from TRBV4-1 and TRBJ2-2; TRBD1 matches 9 bases. The V and J ends lost 6 bases and 4 bases, in that order; junction bases with no gene match: 6. CDR3 length: 15 residues. Germline V gives CDR1 MGHRA, CDR2 YSYEKL. The CDR3 region is CASSLTGGGTGELFF. The CDR3 DNA is TGCGCCAGCAGTCTCACAGGGGGCGGCACCGGGGAGCTGTTTTTT.

The rearrangement joins TRBV6-1 to TRBJ2-1, with D perhaps TRBD2 (6 bases). This CDR3 comprises 14 residues. Germline V lookup: CDR1 MNHNS, CDR2 SASEGT. Trimming removed 0 bases from V and 11 bases from J, with 14 bases in between. In DNA, the CDR3 is TGTGCCAGCAGTGAAGCCCTAGGAGCGGGTAAGCAGTTCTTC. Amino acid sequence: CASSEALGAGKQFF.

J is TRBJ1-2 and V is TRBV5-1, with 7 bases lining up with TRBD1. The CDR3 is 17 residues long. Germline lookup yields CDR1 SGHRS and CDR2 YFSETQ. The J segment lost 3 bases and the V segment lost 3 bases, leaving 14 bases of the junction unmatched. The CDR3 DNA follows: TGCGCCAGCAGCTCCGGGTTTATTGTGGGGACAGACTATGGCTACACCTTC. This sequence encodes CASSSGFIVGTDYGYTF.

This clonotype was seen ten or more times. The chain uses TRBV4-1 and TRBJ2-7; 9 bases match TRBD1. The V gene's germline CDR1 is MGHRA and CDR2 YSYEKL. With 6 bases clipped from V and 4 bases from J, the junction kept 10 bases outside the gene matches. The CDR3 has 15 amino acids. The CDR3 reads CASSQQGTGTYEQYF. The CDR3 region has the DNA TGCGCCAGCAGTCAGCAGGGGACAGGGACATACGAGCAGTACTTC.

This clonotype was detected a few times. The chain uses TRBV7-6 and TRBJ2-3; 8 bases match TRBD2. The CDR3 is made up of 17 amino acids. Germline lookup yields CDR1 SGHVS and CDR2 FNYEAQ. The junction had 9 bases not matched to a gene; V was cut back by 1 base and J by 3 bases. The CDR3, as DNA: TGTGCCAGCAGCTTAGAAGTCGGCGGGGGGATAACAGATACGCAGTATTTT. This gives the protein CASSLEVGGGITDTQYF.

This clonotype was observed many times. The genes are TRBV4-1 and TRBJ1-2; D may be TRBD1 (6 bases). Trimming stripped 3 bases from V and 7 bases from J, with 12 bases between. The CDR3 sequence is 13 residues long. Germline V lookup: CDR1 MGHRA, CDR2 YSYEKL. For the CDR3, the DNA is TGCGCCAGCAGCCAGGCCGGGGGCAGTGGCTACACCTTC. Translated: CASSQAGGSGYTF.

This clonotype has only one observation. The chain employs TRBV9 and TRBJ1-1, with TRBD1 as a possible D gene (5 bases). From germline, CDR1 is SGDLS and CDR2 YYNGEE. V lost 4 bases and J lost 6, with 22 bases in between. The CDR3 extends over 16 amino acids. The CDR3 here is CASSPSDGRRTSEAFF. The CDR3 DNA is TGTGCCAGCAGCCCGAGCGATGGGAGGCGGACATCTGAAGCTTTCTTT.

The V gene is TRBV18, the J gene TRBJ1-1; perhaps TRBD1 as D (6 bases). Trimming took off 8 bases at V and 0 bases at J, with 16 bases between the two ends. The CDR3 runs to 15 residues. Germline CDR1 and CDR2: KGHSH and LQKENI. The CDR3 spells CASRQTGGMNTEAFF. CDR3 DNA: TGTGCCAGCCGTCAGACGGGGGGCATGAACACTGAAGCTTTCTTT.

The gene calls are TRBV6-1 and TRBJ1-2; D unclear. This CDR3 comprises 14 residues. Between the trimmed V and J ends, which lost 5 bases and 8 bases, there was a span of 18 bases. Looked up from germline, CDR1 is MNHNS and CDR2 is SASEGT. The CDR3 spells CASSPSGPLRGYTF. CDR3 nucleotide sequence: TGTGCCAGCAGTCCTAGTGGCCCACTGAGGGGCTACACCTTC.

This clonotype occurred a few times. In DNA, the CDR3 is TGTGCCAGCAGCCAAGCCTGGGGGGCCCACGAGCAGTACTTC. It codes for CASSQAWGAHEQYF. The chain combines TRBV4-2 with TRBJ2-7; possibly TRBD1 or TRBD2 for D (6 bases each). Trimming took off 1 base at V and 5 bases at J, with 12 bases between the two ends. The CDR3 spans 14 residues. The germline V gene encodes CDR1 LGHNA and CDR2 YNFKEQ.

In this sample, this clonotype turned up a few times. The chain joins TRBV7-2 to TRBJ2-3; possible D gene TRBD2, 5 bases. CDR3 size: 15 residues. CDR1 SGHTA and CDR2 FQGNSA come from the germline V gene. V was clipped by 5 bases and J by 0 bases, with 12 bases between them. The CDR3 sequence is CASSRIASSTDTQYF. The CDR3 DNA follows: TGTGCCAGCAGCCGGATAGCGAGCAGCACAGATACGCAGTATTTT.

The chain's CDR3 is CASSQDVQRMNTGELFF. CDR3 DNA: TGCGCCAGCAGCCAAGACGTACAGCGGATGAACACCGGGGAGCTGTTTTTT. This rearrangement joins TRBV4-1 to TRBJ2-2; a possible D gene is TRBD2 (5 bases). Germline values: CDR1 MGHRA, CDR2 YSYEKL. The CDR3 is made up of 17 amino acids. The V end lost 0 bases, the J end lost 1 base, and 12 bases lay between the germline ends.

This clonotype turned up a few times. The chain employs TRBV7-9 and TRBJ2-1, with D unresolved. The CDR3 is 15 residues long. V was clipped by 5 bases and J by 1 base, with 12 bases between them. The germline gives CDR1 SEHNR, CDR2 FQNEAQ (reference sequence). This chain's CDR3 is CASSLQLGSYNEQFF. Written as DNA, the CDR3 is TGTGCCAGCAGCCTACAATTAGGGTCCTACAATGAGCAGTTCTTC.

This rearrangement joins TRBV5-4 to TRBJ2-5; 10 bases are shared with TRBD1. CDR1 is SGHNT and CDR2 is YYREEE in the germline V gene (reference sequence). This CDR3 spans 15 amino acids. V shed 4 bases, J shed 5 bases, and the junction held 8 bases outside the gene matches. The chain's CDR3 is CASSPGQGTGETQYF. The CDR3, as DNA: TGTGCCAGCAGCCCGGGACAGGGGACGGGGGAGACCCAGTACTTC.

CDR3 in DNA: TGTGCCAGCAGCCAAGATCTAGGGACAGGGGCCAATGAGCAGTTCTTC. As protein: CASSQDLGTGANEQFF. This chain connects TRBV3-1 to TRBJ2-1, with 10 bases that match TRBD1. In germline, CDR1 is LGHDT, CDR2 YNNKEL (reference sequence). The CDR3 has 16 amino acids. Trimming at V came to 0 bases and at J to 6 bases, leaving 5 bases not matched to a gene.

The rearrangement links TRBV28 to TRBJ2-7; 13 bases are shared with TRBD2. The ends lost 3 bases at V and 0 bases at J; junction bases unmatched: 11. CDR1 and CDR2 from the germline V gene are MDHEN and SYDVKM. The CDR3 runs 19 residues. CDR3 bases: TGTGCCAGCAGTTTTTGGGGGGGACTAGCGGGACGGCGCTCCTACGAGCAGTACTTC. Translating gives CASSFWGGLAGRRSYEQYF.

This clonotype has a handful of counts. The chain links TRBV6-1 to TRBJ2-3; TRBD2 aligns across 7 bases. The CDR3 is made up of 15 amino acids. The V gene end was trimmed by 5 bases and the J gene end by 3 bases; junction bases not matched to a gene: 8. The germline V gene has CDR1 MNHNS and CDR2 SASEGT. In DNA, the CDR3 is TGTGCCAGCAGTCCACCCGGGACTAAAACAGATACGCAGTATTTT. Translation: CASSPPGTKTDTQYF.

V usage is TRBV20-1 and J usage is TRBJ1-2; 7 bases align to TRBD1. CDR1 and CDR2 (germline): DFQATT, SNEGSKA (reference sequence). This CDR3 comprises 13 residues. With 6 bases clipped from V and 6 bases from J, the junction kept 10 bases outside the gene matches. The CDR3 coding sequence is TGCAGTGCCAAACCGACAGGGCTGGATGGCTACACCTTC. This gives the protein CSAKPTGLDGYTF.

V and J are TRBV4-1 and TRBJ2-5; 13 nucleotides agree with TRBD2. The germline CDR1 and CDR2 sequences are MGHRA and YSYEKL. The V and J ends lost 4 bases and 4 bases, in that order; junction bases with no gene match: 6. This CDR3 has 16 residues. The CDR3 bases are TGCGCCAGCAGCCCTGGACTAGCGGGAGCGCGAGAGACCCAGTACTTC. It codes for CASSPGLAGARETQYF.

The V and J genes are TRBV11-2 and TRBJ2-3; D possibly corresponds to TRBD2 (6 bases). The CDR3 runs 17 residues. Trimming stripped 5 bases from V and 1 base from J, with 19 bases between. Germline-derived CDR1 and CDR2 are SGHAT and FQNNGV. The CDR3 DNA reads TGTGCCAGCAGCAGCTCTGGCGGGACGGCTGGCACAGATACGCAGTATTTT. Translated, it gives CASSSSGGTAGTDTQYF.

This clonotype was detected only a few times. The chain joins TRBV7-9 to TRBJ2-5, with 8 nucleotides matching TRBD2. Germline lookup yields CDR1 SEHNR and CDR2 FQNEAQ (reference sequence). This CDR3 spans 15 amino acids. J gave up 4 bases and V 4 bases, and 8 bases lay outside the gene matches. The CDR3 protein is CASSYGGDHRETQYF. The CDR3 nucleotides read TGTGCCAGCAGCTACGGGGGGGACCACCGAGAGACCCAGTACTTC.

This clonotype was detected only a few times. The chain joins TRBV7-3 to TRBJ2-3; 11 nucleotides match TRBD2. V lost 1 base to trimming and J lost 2 bases; unmatched junction nucleotides: 14. Germline CDR1 and CDR2: SGHTA and FQGTGA. This CDR3 has 20 amino acids. The CDR3 DNA sequence: TGTGCCAGCAGCTTAAACCCCCGGGTCCTAGCGGGAGGCCCCACAGATACGCAGTATTTT. This gives the protein CASSLNPRVLAGGPTDTQYF. Full variable domain (missing parts from reference TRBV7-3 and TRBJ2-3): GAGVSQTPSNKVTEKGKYVELRCDPISGHTALYWYRQSLGQGPEFLIYFQGTGAADDSGLPNDRFFAVRPEGSVSTLKIQRTERGDSAVYLCASSLNPRVLAGGPTDTQYFGPGTRLTVL.

This clonotype occurred many times. The rearrangement uses TRBV7-9 and TRBJ2-1; D could derive from TRBD1 or TRBD2 (6 bases each). The CDR3 is made up of 16 amino acids. Trimming cost V 6 bases and J 4 bases, with 19 bases left between them. Germline V gene sequence: CDR1 SEHNR, CDR2 FQNEAQ (reference sequence). CDR3 sequence reads: CASSLNVRGRYNEQFF. The CDR3 DNA is TGTGCCAGCAGTTTAAACGTCCGGGGGCGTTACAATGAGCAGTTCTTC.

The chain employs TRBV7-2 and TRBJ1-4; the match to TRBD1 covers 9 bases. The V gene end was trimmed by 5 bases and the J gene end by 6 bases; junction bases not matched to a gene: 4. Germline V lookup: CDR1 SGHTA, CDR2 FQGNSA. There are 14 residues in the CDR3. This CDR3 reads CASSRDRADEKLFF. CDR3 bases: TGTGCCAGCAGCCGGGACAGGGCTGATGAAAAACTGTTTTTT.